These 28 T cell receptor beta chains were sequenced from one sample in a study of T-cell memory formation after mild COVID-19. MiXCR, run by TCRdb on the 5' RACE reads, gives a single entry per CDR3 protein. This table has about 140,000 distinct CDR3 sequences, 15% to 20% appearing once. The sample consisted of PBMCs or a T cell subset sorted from them (not recorded which). These receptors were collected from an adult woman who had mild COVID-19 (a few samples of this study predate the infection). Cell type and time point are not known.

The V gene is TRBV29-1, the J gene TRBJ1-2, with 10 bases aligning to TRBD1. Per germline, CDR1 SQVTM and CDR2 ANQGSEA. Unmatched junction bases numbered 9, after V lost 7 bases and J lost 7 bases. This CDR3 is 13 amino acids long. CDR3 sequence (DNA): TGCAGCGGAGGCGGGGACAGGGGAATTGGCTACACCTTC. Translated: CSGGGDRGIGYTF.

The rearrangement joins TRBV7-2 to TRBJ2-3; the match to TRBD2 covers 12 bases. The CDR3 has 16 residues. V trimming: 5 bases; J trimming: 2 bases; junction bases outside the gene matches: 5. CDR1 and CDR2 from the germline V gene are SGHTA and FQGNSA. Written as DNA, the CDR3 is TGTGCCAGCAGCGCCCTAGCGGGAGGGCTCACAGATACGCAGTATTTT. Amino acids: CASSALAGGLTDTQYF.

CDR3 DNA sequence: TGCGCCAGCAGCCCTCTGACCGGGACGAAGAATGAGCAGTTCTTC. It specifies CASSPLTGTKNEQFF. The V call is TRBV4-1, the J call TRBJ2-1; TRBD1 or TRBD2 may be the D gene (5 bases each). In germline, CDR1 is MGHRA, CDR2 YSYEKL. The germline V and J ends were trimmed by 4 bases and 7 bases, with 17 bases remaining between them. The CDR3 is 15 residues long.

The chain carries TRBV20-1 and TRBJ1-5; no definite D call. The CDR3 extends over 14 amino acids. Trimming took 3 bases from V and 6 from J, leaving 15 bases between them. Germline lookup yields CDR1 DFQATT and CDR2 SNEGSKA (reference sequence). CDR3 loop: CSASVGSSGQPQHF. The DNA for the CDR3 is TGCAGTGCTAGTGTGGGGAGCAGCGGTCAGCCCCAGCATTTT.

This clonotype was detected many times. The chain couples TRBV12-3 or TRBV12-4 to TRBJ2-5, with TRBD2 matching 7 bases. This CDR3 contains 14 residues. J lost 5 bases, V lost 0 bases, and 3 bases had no gene match. This CDR3 is CASSLAGGPETQYF. The CDR3 DNA reads as TGTGCCAGCAGTTTAGCGGGAGGGCCGGAGACCCAGTACTTC.

This clonotype has ten or more counts. The chain carries TRBV6-1 and TRBJ2-7; 12 bases are a match to TRBD2. CDR3 length equals 15 residues. In germline, CDR1 is MNHNS, CDR2 SASEGT. J gave up 4 bases and V 6 bases, and 7 bases lay outside the gene matches. DNA for the CDR3: TGTGCCAGCAGAGACCGGACTAGCGGGGCTTACGAGCAGTACTTC. It is translated as CASRDRTSGAYEQYF.

The rearrangement uses TRBV12-3 or TRBV12-4 and TRBJ2-3, with D uncertain. The CDR3 covers 11 residues. Trimming left V 7 bases short and J 8 bases short, with 10 bases between. In nucleotides, the CDR3 is TGTGCCAGCACCCGGCTAGGTACGCAGTATTTT. It codes for CASTRLGTQYF.

This clonotype turned up a few times. The chain is built from TRBV5-1 and TRBJ1-1; the match to TRBD1 covers 7 bases. Germline V CDR1 and CDR2: SGHRS, YFSETQ. The CDR3 covers 15 residues. The junction had 9 bases not matched to a gene; V was cut back by 3 bases and J by 4 bases. CDR3 sequence: CASSSLQGSGTEAFF. As DNA, the CDR3 is TGCGCCAGCAGCTCTCTACAGGGGTCAGGCACTGAAGCTTTCTTT.

This clonotype was seen only once. The chain uses TRBV7-2 and TRBJ2-7, with D tentatively TRBD2 (5 bases). CDR1 is SGHTA, CDR2 FQGNSA, per germline. V was pared by 1 base and J by 7 bases, with 11 bases between. The CDR3 runs to 13 residues. The CDR3 coding sequence is TGTGCCAGCAGCTTAGTGCGGGCTAGGGAGCAGTACTTC. This encodes CASSLVRAREQYF.

The chain carries TRBV9 and TRBJ1-1, with D unresolved. The CDR3 is made up of 14 amino acids. The germline V and J ends were trimmed by 2 bases and 11 bases, with 19 bases remaining between them. Germline CDR1 and CDR2: SGDLS and YYNGEE. CDR3 region: CASSVDPSARMAFF. Here the CDR3 DNA reads TGTGCCAGCAGCGTCGACCCCTCAGCTCGGATGGCTTTCTTT.

The rearrangement uses TRBV12-3 or TRBV12-4 and TRBJ2-1; TRBD2 matches 13 bases. This CDR3 has 18 amino acids. The J segment lost 7 bases and the V segment lost 6 bases, leaving 15 bases of the junction unmatched. The CDR3 region is CASSLTTSGRHSRNEQFF. DNA of the CDR3: TGTGCCAGCAGCCTTACGACTAGCGGGAGGCATTCACGTAATGAGCAGTTCTTC.

This clonotype was picked up many times. The chain has TRBV25-1 and TRBJ2-7; TRBD2 is a possible D gene (5 bases). Germline CDR1 and CDR2: MGHDK and SYGVNS. This CDR3 is 12 amino acids long. V gave up 4 bases and J gave up 7 bases, with 11 bases separating them. DNA for the CDR3: TGTGCCAGCAGTGCCCCCGGGGAGGAGCAGTACTTC. Amino acid sequence: CASSAPGEEQYF.

This clonotype was found a few times. The chain's CDR3 is CASSFDVGGHNEQFF. In DNA form, the CDR3 reads TGCGCCAGCAGCTTTGATGTCGGGGGTCACAATGAGCAGTTCTTC. The rearrangement uses TRBV5-1 and TRBJ2-1; D possibly corresponds to TRBD2 (6 bases). The germline CDR1 and CDR2 sequences are SGHRS and YFSETQ. Trimming stripped 2 bases from V and 5 bases from J, with 14 bases between. The length of the CDR3 is 15 residues.

This clonotype occurred a few times. CDR3 nucleotides: TGTGCCAGCAGCTTACGATCAGGGGGTGGTTTGAACACTGAAGCTTTCTTT. This gives the protein CASSLRSGGGLNTEAFF. This chain connects TRBV11-2 to TRBJ1-1; 7 bases align to TRBD1. Germline values: CDR1 SGHAT, CDR2 FQNNGV. V gave up 2 bases and J gave up 0 bases; unmatched junction bases: 9. CDR3 length: 17 amino acids.

In this sample, this clonotype turned up a few times. This sequence joins TRBV12-3 or TRBV12-4 and TRBJ1-5, with D hard to call. Trimming took 8 bases from V and 0 from J, leaving 8 bases between them. This CDR3 comprises 13 residues. The CDR3 sequence: CASAPNSNQPQHF. The CDR3 DNA reads TGTGCCAGCGCCCCTAATAGCAATCAGCCCCAGCATTTT.

The V call is TRBV7-2, the J call TRBJ2-4; possible D gene TRBD2, 7 bases. Germline V gene sequence: CDR1 SGHTA, CDR2 FQGNSA. The CDR3 totals 15 residues. Trimming cost V 1 base and J 4 bases, with 11 bases left between them. The chain's CDR3 is CASSLGGGSKNIQYF. CDR3 nucleotide sequence: TGTGCCAGCAGCTTAGGCGGGGGCTCTAAAAACATTCAGTACTTC. The entire variable domain, with the rest obtained from reference TRBV7-2 and TRBJ2-4, is as follows: GAGVSQSPSNKVTEKGKDVELRCDPISGHTALYWYRQSLGQGLEFLIYFQGNSAPDKSGLPSDRFSAERTGGSVSTLTIQRTQQEDSAVYLCASSLGGGSKNIQYFGAGTRLSVL.

The V and J genes are TRBV18 and TRBJ2-7; weak D call: TRBD1 (6 bases). This CDR3 comprises 15 residues. Germline-derived CDR1 and CDR2 are KGHSH and LQKENI. The ends were cut back, 3 bases at V and 6 bases at J, with 18 bases in the middle. For the CDR3, the DNA is TGTGCCAGCTCACCCACCCGGACAGCCACCGTCGAGCAGTACTTC. Its translation is CASSPTRTATVEQYF.

The table lists this clonotype with a few counts. The rearrangement links TRBV12-3 or TRBV12-4 to TRBJ1-2; D is possibly TRBD1 (5 bases). The CDR3 is made up of 12 amino acids. Between the trimmed V and J ends, which lost 8 bases and 6 bases, there was a span of 13 bases. Here the CDR3 reads CASRSTDDGYTF. Written as DNA, the CDR3 is TGTGCCAGCCGATCGACAGATGATGGCTACACCTTC.

V usage is TRBV6-2 or TRBV6-3 and J usage is TRBJ2-7, with 8 bases identical to TRBD1. With V trimmed by 2 bases and J by 5 bases, 11 bases remained unmatched. Germline V gene sequence: CDR1 MNHEY, CDR2 SVGEGT. The CDR3 totals 16 residues. The CDR3 region has the DNA TGTGCCAGCAGTTACAGTACGGACAGGGTAGACGACGAGCAGTACTTC. As protein: CASSYSTDRVDDEQYF.

This clonotype has just a few counts. This chain links TRBV20-1 with TRBJ2-1, with D tentatively TRBD1 (6 bases). The CDR3 loop spans 12 amino acids. Germline lookup yields CDR1 DFQATT and CDR2 SNEGSKA (reference sequence). V was clipped by 6 bases and J by 7 bases, with 13 bases between them. CDR3 coding DNA: TGCAGTGCCCCTGACACAGGGAATGAGCAGTTCTTC. Translation: CSAPDTGNEQFF.

This clonotype was counted a few times. The CDR3 here is CSATILADGANEQFF. DNA of the CDR3: TGCAGTGCTACTATACTAGCGGACGGGGCCAATGAGCAGTTCTTC. The chain links TRBV20-1 to TRBJ2-1; TRBD2 matches at 8 bases. V dropped 4 bases and J dropped 6; count of bases not matched to a gene: 11. CDR1 is DFQATT and CDR2 is SNEGSKA in the germline V gene (reference sequence). This CDR3 has 15 residues.

The chain employs TRBV11-2 and TRBJ2-7; 10 positions agree with TRBD1. This CDR3 contains 17 residues. Trimming cost V 1 base and J 0 bases; bases outside gene matches: 6. From germline, CDR1 is SGHAT and CDR2 FQNNGV. CDR3 bases: TGTGCCAGCAGCTTAGTGGGACAGGGGATAGGCTCCTACGAGCAGTACTTC. It specifies CASSLVGQGIGSYEQYF.

This chain links TRBV6-2 or TRBV6-3 with TRBJ1-2, with unresolved D. Deletions cut 6 bases from V and 4 bases from J, with 12 bases between. This CDR3 comprises 13 residues. From germline, CDR1 is MNHEY and CDR2 SVGEGT. CDR3 region: CASSRPPLYGYTF. The CDR3 nucleotides are TGTGCCAGCAGCCGACCCCCACTCTATGGCTACACCTTC.

In this sample, this clonotype turned up a few times. DNA for the CDR3: TGTGCCAGCAGCTCGGGGCAGCACGATGCCTACGAGCAGTACTTC. Translated, it gives CASSSGQHDAYEQYF. The rearrangement links TRBV7-9 to TRBJ2-7; D tentatively fits TRBD1 or TRBD2 (5 bases each). CDR3 size: 15 residues. V dropped 4 bases and J dropped 2 bases, with 15 bases sitting between them. Per germline, CDR1 SEHNR and CDR2 FQNEAQ (reference sequence).

Comment on this clonotype: The junction and the germline gene differ at one end; a read error may be behind it. The chain employs TRBV7-9 and TRBJ1-2; TRBD1 matches at 9 bases. Germline V gene lookup returns CDR1 SEHNR and CDR2 FQNEAQ (reference sequence). The CDR3 is 15 residues long. CDR3 sequence reads: CASTLRDRGVDGYTF. CDR3 coding DNA: TGTGCCAGCACCTTACGCGACAGGGGGGTCGATGGCTACACCTTC.

This clonotype was observed a few times. The V call is TRBV5-1, the J call TRBJ2-3; 8 bases are shared with TRBD1. The J segment lost 2 bases and the V segment lost 0 bases, leaving 2 bases of the junction unmatched. Germline V lookup: CDR1 SGHRS, CDR2 YFSETQ. This CDR3 has 15 residues. CDR3 amino acids: CASSLGDRTTDTQYF. The CDR3 DNA reads TGCGCCAGCAGCTTGGGGGACAGGACCACAGATACGCAGTATTTT.

This clonotype was detected a few times. The gene calls are TRBV4-1 and TRBJ1-1; 7 nucleotides agree with TRBD1. This CDR3 has 16 residues. The germline V gene encodes CDR1 MGHRA and CDR2 YSYEKL. After removal of 4 bases from V and 5 bases from J, the junction contained 13 bases not matched to a gene. The chain's CDR3 is CASSRHPQGWETEAFF. The CDR3 nucleotides read TGCGCCAGCAGCCGCCACCCACAGGGGTGGGAGACTGAAGCTTTCTTT.

The CDR3 nucleotides are TGTGCCAGCAGCTTATCAGCGAACACTGAAGCTTTCTTT. This codes for CASSLSANTEAFF. The chain combines TRBV7-3 with TRBJ1-1; D remains unclear. This CDR3 contains 13 residues. Trimming cost V 2 bases and J 1 base, with 5 bases left between them. Germline lookup yields CDR1 SGHTA and CDR2 FQGTGA. Filled out from reference TRBV7-3 and TRBJ1-1, the complete variable domain reads GAGVSQTPSNKVTEKGKYVELRCDPISGHTALYWYRQSLGQGPEFLIYFQGTGAADDSGLPNDRFFAVRPEGSVSTLKIQRTERGDSAVYLCASSLSANTEAFFGQGTRLTVV.